Sequencing of this T cell receptor beta chain was carried out in a study of cytomegalovirus exposure and HLA in healthy donors. With V trimmed by 3 bases and J by 4 bases, 7 bases remained unmatched. Germline lookup yields CDR1 SGDLS and CDR2 YYNGEE. CDR3 size: 15 residues. It was with 60 Vbeta and 13 Jbeta primers that the PCR ran. Generated by immunoSEQ multiplex PCR, the TCRdb table keeps only in-frame clones and is missing some. The profile shows about 130,000 clones, 83% of them singletons. V usage is TRBV9 and J usage is TRBJ2-5, with 9 nucleotides matching TRBD2. This TCR was recovered from a girl aged 2-10 years in good health and CMV-seronegative. The sequencing input was PBMCs. The CDR3 DNA sequence: TGTGCCAGCAGCGCAGGAGCGGGAGGTGGAGAGACCCAGTACTTC. This sequence encodes CASSAGAGGGETQYF.